This TCR beta chain was retrieved from a study of T cell responses to AZD1222 COVID-19 vaccine. Sequenced by immunoSEQ multiplex PCR; TCRdb stores in-frame clones only, minus some. The data hold 100,000 or so clones, with more than 75% observed a single time. The CDR3 is 13 residues long. Germline V gene lookup returns CDR1 KGHDR and CDR2 SFDVKD. V gave up 5 bases and J gave up 8 bases, with 12 bases separating them. The sample here was peripheral blood, taken on day 0 of AZD1222 vaccination. The J gene is TRBJ2-4, the V gene TRBV24-1, with no clear D. The TCR originated in an adult in good health. The DNA for the CDR3 is TGTGCCACCAGTGGTCCGCGGACGGACATTCAGTACTTC. Its translation is CATSGPRTDIQYF.